This TCR beta chain comes out of a study of OX40 agonist ivuxolimab in advanced cancers. Study-wide results and caveats: At doses 0.1 to 3.0 mg/kg, CD4+ and CD8+ clones expanded. The average count of expanded clones was higher among CD8+ T cells than among CD4+. Among the nonresponders, some also had low normalized T-cell clonal expansion.

This clone was recorded once. Antigen specificity is unknown. The assay was immunoSEQ multiplex PCR, and TCRdb's table has in-frame clones only and misses some. In the table there are under 75,000 clones, 92% of which are singletons. The V gene's germline CDR1 is SGHAT and CDR2 FQNNGV. The CDR3 consists of 15 residues. Trimming shortened V by 5 bases and J by 3 bases, and 17 bases separated the two germline ends. The sequence was obtained from an adult with an advanced solid tumor such as melanoma, head and neck, liver or kidney cancer. The rearrangement links TRBV11-2 to TRBJ2-7, with D tentatively TRBD1 (6 bases). This specimen was CD4+ or CD8+ T cells sorted from blood, taken in a trial of the OX40 agonist ivuxolimab. The CDR3 region is CASSLWGQGDYEQYF. The CDR3 coding sequence is TGTGCCAGCAGCCTTTGGGGGCAGGGTGACTACGAGCAGTACTTC.